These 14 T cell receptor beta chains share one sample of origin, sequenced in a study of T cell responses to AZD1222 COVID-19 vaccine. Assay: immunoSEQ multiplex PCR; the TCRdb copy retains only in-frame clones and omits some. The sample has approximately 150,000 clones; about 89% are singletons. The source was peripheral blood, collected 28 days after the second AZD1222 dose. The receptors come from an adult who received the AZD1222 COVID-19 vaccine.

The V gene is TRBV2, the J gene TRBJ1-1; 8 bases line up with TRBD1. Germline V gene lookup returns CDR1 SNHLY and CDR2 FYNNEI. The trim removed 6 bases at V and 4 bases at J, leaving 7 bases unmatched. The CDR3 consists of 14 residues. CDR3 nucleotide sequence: TGTGCCAGCAGGGAAACAGGGGGAGGCACTGAAGCTTTCTTT. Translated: CASRETGGGTEAFF.

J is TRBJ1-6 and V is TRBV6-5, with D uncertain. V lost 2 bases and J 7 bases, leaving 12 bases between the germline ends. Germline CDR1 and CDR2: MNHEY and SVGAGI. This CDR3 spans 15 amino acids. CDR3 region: CASSYGPDTNSPLHF. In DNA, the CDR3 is TGTGCCAGCAGTTACGGTCCAGATACCAATTCACCCCTCCACTTT.

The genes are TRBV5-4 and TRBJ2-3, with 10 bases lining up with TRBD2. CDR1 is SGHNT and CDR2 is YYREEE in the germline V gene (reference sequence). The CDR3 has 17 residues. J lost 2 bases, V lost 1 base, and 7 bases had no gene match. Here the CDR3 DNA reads TGTGCCAGCAGCTTGCCAGGACTAGCGGCCTTCACAGATACGCAGTATTTT. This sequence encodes CASSLPGLAAFTDTQYF. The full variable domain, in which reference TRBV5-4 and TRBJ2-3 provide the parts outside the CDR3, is ETGVTQSPTHLIKTRGQQVTLRCSSQSGHNTVSWYQQALGQGPQFIFQYYREEENGRGNFPPRFSGLQFPNYSSELNVNALELDDSALYLCASSLPGLAAFTDTQYFGPGTRLTVL.

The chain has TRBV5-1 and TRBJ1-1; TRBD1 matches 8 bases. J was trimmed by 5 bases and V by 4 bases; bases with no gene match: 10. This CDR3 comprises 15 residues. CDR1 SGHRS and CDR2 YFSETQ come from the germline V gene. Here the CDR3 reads CASSPRTGLVTEAFF. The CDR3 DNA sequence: TGCGCCAGCAGCCCAAGGACAGGGTTAGTGACTGAAGCTTTCTTT.

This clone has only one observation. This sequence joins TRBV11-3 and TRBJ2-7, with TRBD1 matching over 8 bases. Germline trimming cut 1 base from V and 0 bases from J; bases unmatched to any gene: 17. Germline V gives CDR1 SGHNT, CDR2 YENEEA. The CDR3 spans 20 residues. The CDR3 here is CASSLAGQGFMLGSSYEQYF. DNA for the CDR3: TGTGCCAGCAGCTTAGCCGGACAGGGCTTTATGTTGGGCAGCTCCTACGAGCAGTACTTC.

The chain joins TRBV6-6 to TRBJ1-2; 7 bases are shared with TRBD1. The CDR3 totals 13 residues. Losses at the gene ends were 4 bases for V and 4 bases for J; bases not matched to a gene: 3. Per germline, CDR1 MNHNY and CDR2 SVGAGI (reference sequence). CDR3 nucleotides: TGTGCCAGCAGTTCGGACAGGTTCTATGGCTACACCTTC. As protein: CASSSDRFYGYTF.

Here the CDR3 reads CASSESRPGRETQYF. For the CDR3, the DNA is TGCGCCAGCAGTGAGTCGAGGCCAGGGCGGGAGACCCAGTACTTC. This chain joins TRBV10-1 and TRBJ2-5; D might be TRBD1 (5 bases). The CDR3 consists of 15 residues. Trimming shortened V by 0 bases and J by 5 bases, and 13 bases separated the two germline ends. Germline lookup yields CDR1 WNHNN and CDR2 SYGVQD (reference sequence).

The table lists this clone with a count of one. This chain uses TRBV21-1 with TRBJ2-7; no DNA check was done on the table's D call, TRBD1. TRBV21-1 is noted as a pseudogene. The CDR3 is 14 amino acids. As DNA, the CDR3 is TGTGCCAGCAGCTCGCCAGAGGACAGGGACGAGCAGTACTTC. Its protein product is CASSSPEDRDEQYF.

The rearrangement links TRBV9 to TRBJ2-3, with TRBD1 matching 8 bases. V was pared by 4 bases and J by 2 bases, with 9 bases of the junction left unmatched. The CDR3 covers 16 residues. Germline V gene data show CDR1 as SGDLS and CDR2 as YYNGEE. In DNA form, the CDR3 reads TGTGCCAGCAGCCCAAGGACAGGGTTCAACACAGATACGCAGTATTTT. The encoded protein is CASSPRTGFNTDTQYF. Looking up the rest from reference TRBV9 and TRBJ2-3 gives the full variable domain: DSGVTQTPKHLITATGQRVTLRCSPRSGDLSVYWYQQSLDQGLQFLIQYYNGEERAKGNILERFSAQQFPDLHSELNLSSLELGDSALYFCASSPRTGFNTDTQYFGPGTRLTVL.

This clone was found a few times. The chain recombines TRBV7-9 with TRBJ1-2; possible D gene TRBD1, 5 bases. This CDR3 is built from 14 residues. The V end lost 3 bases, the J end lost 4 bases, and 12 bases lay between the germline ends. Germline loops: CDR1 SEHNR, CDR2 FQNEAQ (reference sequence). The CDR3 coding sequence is TGTGCCAGCAGCTTGGGGGGGTTCGGCTATGGCTACACCTTC. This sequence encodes CASSLGGFGYGYTF.

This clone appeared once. CDR3 bases: TGCAGCGTGCCGGACAGACCGTACAATGAGCAGTTCTTC. This encodes CSVPDRPYNEQFF. V usage is TRBV29-1 and J usage is TRBJ2-1; a weak D match, TRBD1 (6 bases). Trimming removed 6 bases from V and 4 bases from J, with 13 bases in between. The germline CDR1 and CDR2 sequences are SQVTM and ANQGSEA. This CDR3 is 13 amino acids long.

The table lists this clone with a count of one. The CDR3 spells CASSGQGKRGDGYTF. DNA of the CDR3: TGTGCCAGCAGTGGACAGGGAAAACGGGGCGATGGCTACACCTTC. The gene calls are TRBV2 and TRBJ1-2; 7 bases match TRBD1. This CDR3 is 15 amino acids long. Trimming cost V 4 bases and J 6 bases; bases outside gene matches: 11. Germline V gives CDR1 SNHLY, CDR2 FYNNEI.

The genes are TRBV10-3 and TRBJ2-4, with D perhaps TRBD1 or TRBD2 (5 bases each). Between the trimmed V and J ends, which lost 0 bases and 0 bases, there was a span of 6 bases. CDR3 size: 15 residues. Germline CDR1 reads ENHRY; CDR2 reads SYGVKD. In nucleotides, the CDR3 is TGTGCCATCAGTGAGTCGGGGGTAGCCAAAAACATTCAGTACTTC. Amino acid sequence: CAISESGVAKNIQYF.

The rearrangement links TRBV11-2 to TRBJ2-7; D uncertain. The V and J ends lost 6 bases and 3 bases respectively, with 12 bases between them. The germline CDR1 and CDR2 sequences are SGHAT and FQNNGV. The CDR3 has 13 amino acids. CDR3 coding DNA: TGTGCCAGCAGATTGGTGGGTGTCTACGAGCAGTACTTC. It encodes CASRLVGVYEQYF.